A selection of T cell receptor beta chains follows, all from one sample in a study of immune evolution from preneoplasia to lung adenocarcinoma. TCRdb's copy holds only in-frame clones and misses some; the assay was immunoSEQ multiplex PCR. The sample yields about 8,300 clones, 70% to 85% seen once. The sample comprised FFPE invasive lung adenocarcinoma tissue. These receptors all stem from a person aged 50-69 years with lung adenocarcinoma. Each CDR3 is given with its conserved first and last residue. The D gene is left open where the match is weak. Clone size is stated in some rows and not others, as once, few, many or a class when expanded.

v_call	j_call	d_call	clone_size	cdr3_aa	cdr3_nt
TRBV6-1	TRBJ1-1	-	-	CASSDIVRGAEAFF	TGTGCCAGCAGTGATATCGTAAGGGGCGCTGAAGCTTTCTTT
TRBV6-6	TRBJ2-3	TRBD2	-	CASTRSSLAGADTQYF	TGTGCCAGCACCCGGTCGTCGCTAGCGGGAGCAGATACGCAGTATTTT
TRBV19	TRBJ1-2	TRBD1	-	CASSTDRGLSGYTF	TGTGCCAGTAGTACCGACAGGGGGCTAAGTGGCTACACCTTC
TRBV5-6	TRBJ1-3	-	-	CASSENRDFSGNTIYF	TGTGCCAGCAGCGAAAACAGGGATTTCTCTGGAAACACCATATATTTT
TRBV19	TRBJ1-5	-	-	CASSMVDQPQHF	TGTGCCAGTAGTATGGTGGACCAGCCCCAGCATTTT
TRBV6-1	TRBJ2-7	TRBD1	-	CASKTDRGRYEQYF	TGTGCCAGCAAGACGGACAGGGGGCGATACGAGCAGTACTTC
TRBV7-9	TRBJ1-5	-	-	CASSLSGNSNQPQHF	TGTGCCAGCAGCTTATCAGGAAATAGCAATCAGCCCCAGCATTTT
TRBV5-6	TRBJ2-7	-	-	CASSLSASSYEQYF	TGTGCCAGCAGCTTGTCTGCCAGCTCCTACGAGCAGTACTTC
TRBV5-1	TRBJ2-3	TRBD2	-	CASSAGTSGTDTQYF	TGCGCCAGCAGCGCCGGGACTAGCGGCACAGATACGCAGTATTTT
TRBV7-2	TRBJ2-3	-	-	CASSPDYLSTDTQYF	TGTGCCAGCAGCCCGGACTACCTTAGCACAGATACGCAGTATTTT
TRBV19	TRBJ1-5	TRBD1	few	CASSRRDRGLNQPQHF	TGTGCCAGTAGCCGAAGGGACAGGGGATTGAATCAGCCCCAGCATTTT
TRBV5-1	TRBJ2-1	TRBD2	-	CASSDPSGSNSEFF	TGCGCCAGCAGCGACCCTAGCGGGAGTAATTCAGAGTTCTTC
TRBV6-1	TRBJ2-5	TRBD2	few	CASSEVAGIGTQYF	TGTGCCAGCAGTGAAGTAGCGGGGATCGGGACCCAGTACTTC
TRBV5-6	TRBJ2-1	TRBD2	-	CASSPTSGSDGSSYNEQFF	TGTGCCAGCAGCCCAACTAGCGGGAGTGATGGTAGTTCCTACAATGAGCAGTTCTTC
TRBV7-4	TRBJ2-1	TRBD2	-	CASERTREYNEQFF	TGTGCCAGCGAAAGGACTAGAGAATACAATGAGCAGTTCTTC
TRBV25-1	TRBJ1-2	-	-	CASTRGTAQSYTF	TGTGCCAGCACTAGAGGAACAGCCCAGAGCTACACCTTC
TRBV7-6	TRBJ2-1	TRBD2	-	CASSLTRTSGRDEQFF	TGTGCCAGCAGCTTAACCCGGACTAGCGGGAGGGATGAGCAGTTCTTC
TRBV7-3	TRBJ2-2	-	few	CASSLTSPGVGELFF	TGTGCCAGCAGCTTAACGTCGCCAGGGGTCGGGGAGCTGTTTTTT
TRBV18	TRBJ2-1	TRBD2	few	CASSPPVGRNEQFF	TGTGCCAGCTCACCACCCGTCGGGAGGAATGAGCAGTTCTTC
TRBV6-1	TRBJ1-5	-	-	CASRHGKLVNQPQHF	TGTGCCAGCAGACACGGGAAGTTGGTCAATCAGCCCCAGCATTTT
TRBV6-5	TRBJ1-2	TRBD1	-	CASSYSGGAFGYTF	TGTGCCAGCAGTTACTCAGGGGGCGCTTTTGGCTACACCTTC
TRBV30	TRBJ2-3	TRBD2	-	CAWRGGADSGSADTQYF	TGTGCCTGGAGAGGTGGTGCGGATAGCGGGAGCGCAGATACGCAGTATTTT
TRBV29-1	TRBJ1-1	-	-	CSVPGNTEAFF	TGCAGCGTTCCGGGGAACACTGAAGCTTTCTTT
TRBV2	TRBJ2-4	-	-	CASSDEGEIQYF	TGTGCCAGCAGTGACGAGGGGGAGATTCAGTACTTC
TRBV7-8	TRBJ1-5	-	-	CASSIEGGNQPQHF	TGTGCCAGCAGCATAGAGGGTGGCAATCAGCCCCAGCATTTT
TRBV6-1	TRBJ2-5	-	-	CASRDGPNQETQYF	TGTGCCAGCAGGGATGGACCGAACCAAGAGACCCAGTACTTC
TRBV15	TRBJ2-3	TRBD2	-	CATSNPGTSGRAVGADTQYF	TGTGCCACCAGCAACCCCGGGACTAGCGGGAGGGCCGTAGGTGCGGATACGCAGTATTTT
TRBV2	TRBJ2-5	-	-	CASSEGARETQYF	TGTGCCAGCAGTGAAGGGGCGAGGGAGACCCAGTACTTC
TRBV7-9	TRBJ1-1	-	-	CASSLSTEAFF	TGTGCCAGCAGCTTAAGCACTGAAGCTTTCTTT
TRBV5-1	TRBJ2-7	TRBD1	-	CASSLRTGGYGEQYF	TGCGCCAGCAGCTTGAGGACAGGGGGCTACGGCGAGCAGTACTTC
TRBV18	TRBJ2-5	-	-	CASSQHEGVETQYF	TGTGCCAGCTCACAACATGAGGGGGTGGAGACCCAGTACTTC
TRBV7-9	TRBJ2-5	TRBD1	-	CASIRDSQETQYF	TGTGCCAGCATCAGGGACAGCCAAGAGACCCAGTACTTC
TRBV5-6	TRBJ1-4	TRBD1	-	CASSHRGHSVNEKLFF	TGTGCCAGCAGCCACAGGGGGCATTCTGTTAATGAAAAACTGTTTTTT
TRBV4-1	TRBJ1-2	TRBD1	few	CASSQESTGLSGYTF	TGCGCCAGCAGCCAAGAATCGACAGGGTTGTCTGGCTACACCTTC
TRBV27	TRBJ2-7	TRBD1	-	CASSTPTGNEQYF	TGTGCCAGCAGCACTCCGACAGGGAACGAGCAGTACTTC
TRBV15	TRBJ1-1	-	-	CATSREGGQMAFF	TGTGCCACCAGCAGAGAAGGTGGTCAAATGGCTTTCTTT
TRBV4-1	TRBJ2-1	TRBD2	-	CASSQDWASGGNNEQFF	TGCGCCAGCAGCCAAGATTGGGCTAGCGGGGGGAACAATGAGCAGTTCTTC
TRBV5-5	TRBJ1-1	-	-	CASSLFTEAFF	TGTGCCAGCAGCTTGTTCACTGAAGCTTTCTTT
TRBV5-1	TRBJ1-1	-	-	CASHRGRGNTEAFF	TGCGCCAGCCACCGGGGGCGGGGGAACACTGAAGCTTTCTTT
TRBV2	TRBJ2-2	TRBD2	-	CASRSGLARTGELFF	TGTGCCAGCAGGTCGGGACTAGCGCGGACCGGGGAGCTGTTTTTT
TRBV7-2	TRBJ2-7	TRBD2	-	CASSFEGLANEQYF	TGTGCCAGCAGCTTCGAGGGACTAGCCAACGAGCAGTACTTC
TRBV19	TRBJ2-7	TRBD1	-	CASSPDRAGYEQYF	TGTGCCAGTAGTCCAGACAGGGCAGGTTACGAGCAGTACTTC
TRBV7-9	TRBJ1-1	TRBD1	once	CASSSRQGRDTEAFF	TGTGCCAGCAGCTCGAGACAGGGTAGAGACACTGAAGCTTTCTTT
TRBV30	TRBJ2-7	-	-	CAWSAPGWLGGYEQYF	TGTGCCTGGAGTGCCCCGGGGTGGCTGGGCGGCTACGAGCAGTACTTC
TRBV28	TRBJ2-1	TRBD2	-	CASSAFSGGSYNEQFF	TGTGCCAGCAGCGCCTTTTCGGGAGGCTCCTACAATGAGCAGTTCTTC
TRBV7-3	TRBJ2-5	-	few	CASSPNSREVQETQYF	TGTGCCAGCAGCCCAAACAGTAGGGAGGTCCAGGAGACCCAGTACTTC
TRBV21-1	TRBJ2-7	-	-	CASSRKRLAGEGSYEQYF	TGTGCCAGCAGCAGGAAAAGACTAGCGGGAGAGGGCTCCTACGAGCAGTACTTC
TRBV11-2	TRBJ2-1	-	-	CASSLDRGKYNEQFF	TGTGCCAGCAGCTTAGATCGTGGCAAATACAATGAGCAGTTCTTC
TRBV20-1	TRBJ1-4	-	-	CSAGKLFF	TGCAGTGCAGGAAAACTGTTTTTT
TRBV29-1	TRBJ1-1	-	-	CSVTRNTWDTEAFF	TGCAGCGTTACGCGGAATACATGGGACACTGAAGCTTTCTTT
TRBV18	TRBJ2-7	-	-	CASSPPGSSRSYEQYF	TGTGCCAGCTCACCACCGGGTTCCAGCCGATCCTACGAGCAGTACTTC